This entry lists 16 T cell receptor beta chains sequenced from one sample in a study of cytomegalovirus exposure and HLA in healthy donors. PCR primers comprised 60 Vbeta and 13 Jbeta primers. The repertoire was sequenced with immunoSEQ multiplex PCR; TCRdb's copy has only in-frame clones and lacks some. This repertoire shows about 95,000 clones, approximately 80% found once; its top ten account for roughly 5%. Sequencing was performed on PBMCs. These receptors originate from a woman between 40 and 50 years old in good health and CMV-seronegative.

The chain joins TRBV5-1 to TRBJ2-7, with 8 bases that match TRBD2. J was trimmed by 6 bases and V by 0 bases; bases with no gene match: 8. CDR1 and CDR2 (germline): SGHRS, YFSETQ. The CDR3 loop spans 15 amino acids. CDR3 nucleotides: TGCGCCAGCAGCTTGGATTGGCGGGGGGCCCGCGAGCAGTACTTC. Amino acid sequence: CASSLDWRGAREQYF.

The rearrangement joins TRBV6-5 to TRBJ2-5, with 9 bases lining up with TRBD2. The CDR3 runs to 13 residues. The germline V gene has CDR1 MNHEY and CDR2 SVGAGI. V was clipped by 5 bases and J by 3 bases; unmatched bases: 1. CDR3 DNA: TGTGCCAGCAGTCTAGCGGGGAAAGAGACCCAGTACTTC. This sequence encodes CASSLAGKETQYF.

This clone was seen just once. CDR3 in amino acids: CASSRSRQGTDLNEKLFF. CDR3 coding DNA: TGTGCCAGCAGCCGCTCTCGCCAGGGGACAGATCTTAATGAAAAACTGTTTTTT. This chain joins TRBV7-8 and TRBJ1-4, with 7 bases identical to TRBD1. CDR1 and CDR2 (germline): SGHVS, FQNEAQ. V lost 5 bases, J lost 4 bases, and 16 bases stayed unmatched. The CDR3 spans 18 residues.

The J gene is TRBJ1-2, the V gene TRBV6-6, with 10 bases aligning to TRBD1. The germline V gene has CDR1 MNHNY and CDR2 SVGAGI (reference sequence). V shed 6 bases, J shed 7 bases, and the junction held 8 bases outside the gene matches. The CDR3 contains 14 residues. The CDR3 DNA is TGTGCCAGCAGGGGGATGACAGGGGGCTTTGGCTACACCTTC. As protein: CASRGMTGGFGYTF.

The sample holds a few counts of this clone. The gene calls are TRBV5-6 and TRBJ2-1; 7 bases match TRBD2. Germline lookup yields CDR1 SGHDT and CDR2 YYEEEE. There are 16 residues in the CDR3. Germline trimming cut 6 bases from V and 0 bases from J; bases unmatched to any gene: 9. The CDR3 DNA reads as TGTGCCAGCACAAAGTCAGCGGGGCGCTCCTACAATGAGCAGTTCTTC. Translated: CASTKSAGRSYNEQFF. The variable domain in full, with the rest retrieved from reference TRBV5-6 and TRBJ2-1, is DAGVTQSPTHLIKTRGQQVTLRCSPKSGHDTVSWYQQALGQGPQFIFQYYEEEERQRGNFPDRFSGHQFPNYSSELNVNALLLGDSALYLCASTKSAGRSYNEQFFGPGTRLTVL.

This clone is a singleton in its sample. The rearrangement uses TRBV14 and TRBJ2-3; 9 bases are a match to TRBD2. Losses at the gene ends were 3 bases for V and 6 bases for J; bases not matched to a gene: 10. The CDR3 contains 16 residues. Germline CDR1 reads SGHDN; CDR2 reads FVKESK. CDR3: CASSHLGRGGSDTQYF. The CDR3 DNA is TGTGCCAGCAGCCACCTAGGGCGGGGGGGCTCGGATACGCAGTATTTT.

The genes are TRBV29-1 and TRBJ1-2, with TRBD1 matching 7 bases. V lost 3 bases, J lost 4 bases, and 5 bases stayed unmatched. The CDR3 has 13 amino acids. Germline CDR1 reads SQVTM; CDR2 reads ANQGSEA. The CDR3 spells CSVEDRSLYGYTF. CDR3 bases: TGCAGCGTTGAGGACAGGTCCCTCTATGGCTACACCTTC.

This clone appeared once. The V and J genes are TRBV5-8 and TRBJ2-1, with TRBD1 matching over 7 bases. This CDR3 is built from 15 residues. V trimming: 1 base; J trimming: 2 bases; junction bases outside the gene matches: 3. Germline CDR1 and CDR2: SGHTS and YDEGEE. CDR3 sequence reads: CASSLTGVAYNEQFF. CDR3 DNA: TGTGCCAGCAGCTTGACAGGGGTAGCCTACAATGAGCAGTTCTTC.

The chain recombines TRBV5-6 with TRBJ2-7; 8 positions match TRBD1. The CDR3 is 14 residues long. Germline lookup yields CDR1 SGHDT and CDR2 YYEEEE. V shed 3 bases, J shed 4 bases, and the junction held 6 bases outside the gene matches. For the CDR3, the DNA is TGTGCCAGCAGCTACCGGGACAGGAGTTACGAGCAGTACTTC. Amino acid sequence: CASSYRDRSYEQYF.

The gene calls are TRBV15 and TRBJ2-5; no firm D call. This CDR3 has 13 residues. Germline CDR1 LNHNV, CDR2 YYDKDF (reference sequence). The germline V and J ends were trimmed by 6 bases and 5 bases, with 13 bases remaining between them. CDR3 in DNA: TGTGCCACCAGGCGCGTATTCTTGGAGACCCAGTACTTC. Translated: CATRRVFLETQYF.

The V gene is TRBV4-2, the J gene TRBJ1-2, with D tentatively TRBD1 (6 bases). The CDR3 runs to 15 residues. CDR1 is LGHNA and CDR2 is YNFKEQ in the germline V gene. Trimming stripped 1 base from V and 8 bases from J, with 17 bases between. DNA of the CDR3: TGTGCCAGCAGCCAAGTTGACAGGACAACGGGGGGCTACACCTTC. Residues: CASSQVDRTTGGYTF.

This clone was found a few times. This sequence joins TRBV6-5 and TRBJ1-5; tentative D call: TRBD1 (6 bases). This CDR3 spans 14 amino acids. Trimming left V 4 bases short and J 1 base short, with 8 bases between. Germline V gene sequence: CDR1 MNHEY, CDR2 SVGAGI. The CDR3 sequence: CASSLDRSNQPQHF. The CDR3 bases are TGTGCCAGCAGTTTAGACAGGAGCAATCAGCCCCAGCATTTT.

The V and J genes are TRBV2 and TRBJ2-1; 9 nucleotides match TRBD1. This CDR3 region has 16 residues. The junction had 7 bases not matched to a gene; V was cut back by 5 bases and J by 2 bases. Per the germline V gene, CDR1 is SNHLY and CDR2 is FYNNEI. CDR3 coding DNA: TGTGCCAGCAGTACAAGACAGGGGGTAGCCTACAATGAGCAGTTCTTC. Translating gives CASSTRQGVAYNEQFF.

The chain is built from TRBV7-2 and TRBJ1-5; possibly TRBD1 for D (5 bases). CDR1 and CDR2 from the germline V gene are SGHTA and FQGNSA. V lost 0 bases to trimming and J lost 3 bases, with 6 bases between them. This CDR3 contains 14 residues. The CDR3 spells CASSLARDNQPQHF. The CDR3 DNA is TGTGCCAGCAGCTTAGCCAGGGACAATCAGCCCCAGCATTTT.

This clone was counted once. The chain combines TRBV7-6 with TRBJ1-2; D is unclear. Trimming left V 4 bases short and J 8 bases short, with 23 bases between. CDR1 is SGHVS and CDR2 is FNYEAQ in the germline V gene. This CDR3 region has 16 residues. The CDR3 DNA follows: TGTGCCAGCAGCTCAGTCAGCGGCAGGTCCCTTAACGGCTACACCTTC. Residues: CASSSVSGRSLNGYTF.

V and J are TRBV10-3 and TRBJ1-2; possibly TRBD1 for D (6 bases). CDR1 and CDR2 (germline): ENHRY, SYGVKD. CDR3 size: 12 residues. V was shortened by 11 bases and J by 1 base, with 11 bases between the two germline ends. This CDR3 reads CASGELNYGYTF. CDR3 nucleotides: TGTGCCTCAGGGGAGCTTAACTATGGCTACACCTTC.